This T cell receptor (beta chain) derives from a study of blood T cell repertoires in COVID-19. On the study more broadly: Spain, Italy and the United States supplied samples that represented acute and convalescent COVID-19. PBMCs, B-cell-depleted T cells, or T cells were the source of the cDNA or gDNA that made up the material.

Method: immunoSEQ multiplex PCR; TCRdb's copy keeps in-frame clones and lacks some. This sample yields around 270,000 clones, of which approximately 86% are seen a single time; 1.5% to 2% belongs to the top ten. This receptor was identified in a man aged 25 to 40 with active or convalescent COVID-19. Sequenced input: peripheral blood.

CDR3 loop: CASSQEGRIGSYNSPLHF. The CDR3 nucleotides read TGTGCCAGCAGCCAGGAGGGGCGTATTGGCTCCTATAATTCACCCCTCCACTTT. The rearrangement links TRBV3-1 (or the pseudogene TRBV3-2) to TRBJ1-6; the D gene is possibly TRBD1 (5 bases). V lost 3 bases and J lost 0, with 15 bases in between. This CDR3 has 18 amino acids. In germline, CDR1 is LGHDT, CDR2 YNNKEL (reference sequence).